The 13 T cell receptor beta chains below all came from one sample that was sequenced in a study of blood T cell repertoires in COVID-19. The method was immunoSEQ multiplex PCR; TCRdb's version includes in-frame clones alone and lacks a portion of them. The data show a few hundred thousand clones, 89% seen once. Material: peripheral blood. These receptors originate from a woman between 35 and 50 years old who had recovered from COVID-19.

The chain combines TRBV11-3 with TRBJ2-1, with TRBD2 identical over 8 bases. The junction had 4 bases not matched to a gene; V was cut back by 6 bases and J by 0 bases. This CDR3 contains 15 residues. Germline V gene sequence: CDR1 SGHNT, CDR2 YENEEA. CDR3 region: CASSKREYSYNEQFF. The CDR3 nucleotides read TGTGCCAGCAGTAAGCGGGAGTACTCCTACAATGAGCAGTTCTTC.

The rearrangement joins TRBV6-2 or TRBV6-3 to TRBJ2-2; D possibly corresponds to TRBD2 (6 bases). Deletions cut 2 bases from V and 8 bases from J, with 27 bases between. The CDR3 length is 19 residues. The germline V gene encodes CDR1 MNHEY and CDR2 SVGEGT. The DNA of the CDR3 is TGTGCCAGCAGTTACGGCGTCGGGGGTGTTTACGGGAGCCCTGGGGAGCTGTTTTTT. This codes for CASSYGVGGVYGSPGELFF.

J is TRBJ2-1 and V is TRBV4-1, with 12 nucleotides matching TRBD2. Looked up from germline, CDR1 is MGHRA and CDR2 is YSYEKL. J was trimmed by 4 bases and V by 0 bases; bases with no gene match: 4. CDR3 length: 17 amino acids. As DNA, the CDR3 is TGCGCCAGCAGCCAAGATGACCTAGCGGGAGGGTACAATGAGCAGTTCTTC. Translation gives CASSQDDLAGGYNEQFF.

This clone was detected only a few times. The chain is built from TRBV1 and TRBJ1-1; TRBD1, the table's D call, was not compared with the DNA. TRBV1 is a listed pseudogene. This CDR3 region has 12 residues. CDR3 DNA sequence: TGCACCATCCCAGGCATTCGGCAGGCGGCTTTCTTT. This translates into CTIPGIRQAAFF.

The rearrangement links TRBV13 to TRBJ2-5, with a tentative D call TRBD1 (5 bases). The V end was cut by 1 base, the J end by 5 bases, with 20 bases between. Per the germline V gene, CDR1 is PRHDT and CDR2 is FYEKMQ (reference sequence). This CDR3 contains 17 residues. CDR3: CASSLEVRQYGLETQYF. The CDR3 DNA follows: TGTGCCAGCAGCTTAGAGGTTCGACAGTATGGGTTGGAGACCCAGTACTTC.

This rearrangement joins TRBV19 to TRBJ1-6; 9 bases are shared with TRBD1. The germline V gene encodes CDR1 LNHDA and CDR2 SQIVND (reference sequence). This CDR3 comprises 14 residues. V shed 6 bases, J shed 10 bases, and the junction held 7 bases outside the gene matches. The CDR3 sequence: CASSTGTGLSPLHF. Written as DNA, the CDR3 is TGTGCCAGTAGCACCGGGACAGGGTTGTCACCCCTCCACTTT. Using reference TRBV19 and TRBJ1-6 for the parts outside the CDR3, the full variable domain is DGGITQSPKYLFRKEGQNVTLSCEQNLNHDAMYWYRQDPGQGLRLIYYSQIVNDFQKGDIAEGYSVSREKKESFPLTVTSAQKNPTAFYLCASSTGTGLSPLHFGNGTRLTVT.

V is TRBV27 and J is TRBJ1-1; D gene unclear. In germline, CDR1 is MNHEY, CDR2 SMNVEV (reference sequence). V dropped 6 bases and J dropped 0 bases, with 11 bases sitting between them. This CDR3 has 14 amino acids. CDR3 coding DNA: TGTGCCAGCAGAATCGACAAGATGAACACTGAAGCTTTCTTT. Translating it yields CASRIDKMNTEAFF.

The rearrangement joins TRBV4-2 to TRBJ1-5; D remains ambiguous. The CDR3 contains 16 residues. Germline CDR1 reads LGHNA; CDR2 reads YNFKEQ. Trimming shortened V by 0 bases and J by 0 bases, and 9 bases separated the two germline ends. CDR3 DNA sequence: TGTGCCAGCAGCCAAGATAAAACATATAGCAATCAGCCCCAGCATTTT. Encoded protein: CASSQDKTYSNQPQHF.

The chain couples TRBV5-4 to TRBJ1-6, with TRBD1 identical over 7 bases. Germline V gene lookup returns CDR1 SGHNT and CDR2 YYREEE (reference sequence). V trimming: 4 bases; J trimming: 9 bases; junction bases outside the gene matches: 7. The CDR3 contains 14 residues. CDR3 loop: CASSQDRRGSPLHF. CDR3 nucleotides: TGTGCCAGCAGCCAGGACAGGAGAGGTTCACCCCTCCACTTT.

The rearrangement joins TRBV6-5 to TRBJ2-5, with 11 bases lining up with TRBD2. From germline, CDR1 is MNHEY and CDR2 SVGAGI. The CDR3 length is 16 residues. The V segment lost 2 bases and the J segment 1 base; nucleotides outside the gene matches: 3. The CDR3 sequence: CASSYTGLAVQETQYF. CDR3 coding DNA: TGTGCCAGCAGTTACACGGGACTAGCGGTCCAAGAGACCCAGTACTTC.

The rearrangement links TRBV13 to TRBJ2-7; 7 positions agree with TRBD2. The germline V gene has CDR1 PRHDT and CDR2 FYEKMQ (reference sequence). The V segment lost 2 bases and the J segment 4 bases; nucleotides outside the gene matches: 8. The CDR3 extends over 15 amino acids. The CDR3, as DNA: TGTGCCAGCAGCTTACCGGGGGGAGGCGTTTACGAGCAGTACTTC. As protein: CASSLPGGGVYEQYF.

V gene TRBV5-6 combines with J gene TRBJ2-3; D perhaps matches TRBD2 (7 bases). Germline assignment: CDR1 SGHDT and CDR2 YYEEEE. V was cut by 5 bases and J by 1 base, with 26 bases left in between. The CDR3 contains 19 residues. The CDR3 DNA reads as TGTGCCAGCAGTACTTATAAGCCCCGACCGGGGGGCGGCACAGATACGCAGTATTTT. It is translated as CASSTYKPRPGGGTDTQYF. The full variable domain, completed using reference TRBV5-6 and TRBJ2-3, is DAGVTQSPTHLIKTRGQQVTLRCSPKSGHDTVSWYQQALGQGPQFIFQYYEEEERQRGNFPDRFSGHQFPNYSSELNVNALLLGDSALYLCASSTYKPRPGGGTDTQYFGPGTRLTVL.

The sample holds one count of this clone. The chain uses TRBV18 and TRBJ1-1, with D possibly TRBD1 on 6 matching bases. Germline assignment: CDR1 KGHSH and CDR2 LQKENI. The V end lost 3 bases, the J end lost 4 bases, and 15 bases lay between the germline ends. This CDR3 contains 15 residues. As DNA, the CDR3 is TGTGCCAGCTCACCCCACAGGGAGCCCGGCACTGAAGCTTTCTTT. This sequence encodes CASSPHREPGTEAFF.